This paragraph covers one TCR beta chain sequence. Its antigen remains unidentified. The data were taken from a study of shared clonotypes between healthy human individuals. Trimming took 3 bases from V and 6 from J, leaving 17 bases between them. The CDR3 has 15 residues. Germline CDR1 and CDR2: SGHRS and YFSETQ. There were no recent acute infections or vaccinations among the donors, who were healthy HIV-negative adults. General observations from the study: Memory subsets generally showed lower estimated richness than naive subsets.

TCRdb keeps only in-frame clones here, not all; method: immunoSEQ multiplex PCR. The sample holds more than 2 million clones, 90% to 95% seen once. The chain uses TRBV5-1 and TRBJ2-3; the D gene is possibly TRBD2 (6 bases). This TCR derives from a man aged 18 to 35 in good health. Sequencing was done on a sample of naive CD4+ T cells sorted from blood. Indicated subset: CD45RA+ positively selected. The CDR3 here is CASSSSGERQDTQYF. The CDR3 DNA reads as TGCGCCAGCAGCTCCTCGGGGGAGCGTCAGGATACGCAGTATTTT.